This T cell receptor beta chain was identified in a study of blood T cells in healthy people across ages. Points from the study as a whole: PBMC samples, being unsorted, prevented any conclusive comparison of naive and antigen-experienced cells. Naive T cell percentage strongly correlated with TCR beta diversity.

Donation came from healthy Caucasian individuals in Russia who were aged 6 to 90. Each sample provided at least 6 micrograms of extracted total RNA. Together with a sample-barcoded 5' primer, a J-beta primer mix was included in a second PCR lasting about 6 to 12 cycles. TCRdb reprocessed the 5' RACE reads via MiXCR and lists one record per CDR3 protein. The sample contains 950,000 to 1,200,000 distinct CDR3 sequences, 35% to 40% of which appear only once. A note on this clonotype: The antigen is not known.

Trimming took off 1 base at V and 6 bases at J, with 7 bases between the two ends. The V gene's germline CDR1 is DFQATT and CDR2 SNEGSKA (reference sequence). The CDR3 extends over 11 amino acids. Material for sequencing was blood. This rearrangement joins TRBV20-1 to TRBJ2-7; maybe TRBD2 (6 bases). The clonotype originates from a man aged 18 to 30 in good health. This CDR3 is CSARVGGEQYF. In DNA, the CDR3 is TGCAGTGCTAGAGTGGGGGGCGAGCAGTACTTC.